Listed below are T cell receptor beta chains from one sample, sequenced in a study of cytomegalovirus exposure and HLA in healthy donors. TCRdb's table, derived via immunoSEQ multiplex PCR, lists solely in-frame clones and lacks some. Among roughly 98,000 clones listed, roughly 80% were seen once. Sequencing was carried out using PBMCs. The receptors were gathered from a man aged 35-49 years in good health and CMV-seronegative. CDR3s include the opening cysteine and the closing phenylalanine or tryptophan. The order of the fields is D gene, J gene, V gene, clone size, CDR3 protein, CDR3 DNA. A D gene is named only where the DNA matches it firmly. Size is stated for part of the rows, as once, few or many counts, or as a class when the clone is expanded.

>TRBD2|TRBJ2-7|TRBV28|NA
CASSSSGNNGQYF
TGTGCCAGCAGTTCTAGCGGGAACAACGGGCAGTACTTC
>NA|TRBJ1-3|TRBV19|NA
CASSIDRDSGNTIYF
TGTGCCAGTAGTATTGATAGAGACTCTGGAAACACCATATATTTT
>NA|TRBJ2-7|TRBV11-2|NA
CASSFRGGAYEQYF
TGTGCCAGCAGCTTCCGCGGGGGCGCCTACGAGCAGTACTTC
>NA|TRBJ2-1|TRBV5-1|few
CASSPQGSVNNEQFF
TGCGCCAGCAGCCCACAGGGATCGGTCAACAATGAGCAGTTCTTC
>NA|TRBJ2-5|TRBV30|NA
CARESGDETQYF
TGTGCCCGGGAGAGTGGGGACGAGACCCAGTACTTC
>TRBD2|TRBJ2-3|TRBV18|NA
CASSPSGSGGRDTQYF
TGTGCCAGCTCACCTTCCGGAAGCGGGGGTCGAGATACGCAGTATTTT
>NA|TRBJ1-2|TRBV9|few
CASSVEQEYGYTF
TGTGCCAGCAGCGTAGAACAGGAATATGGCTACACCTTC
>NA|TRBJ1-5|TRBV7-6|NA
CASSFREGQPQHF
TGTGCCAGCAGCTTCAGGGAGGGACAGCCCCAGCATTTT
>TRBD1|TRBJ2-1|TRBV7-9|NA
CASSPPGTGGGNEQFF
TGTGCCAGCAGCCCCCCCGGGACAGGGGGTGGTAATGAGCAGTTCTTC
>NA|TRBJ1-6|TRBV14|NA
CASSQAGLDYNSPLHF
TGTGCCAGCAGCCAAGCGGGACTGGATTATAATTCACCCCTCCACTTT
>NA|TRBJ2-3|TRBV6-1|NA
CASEVDGGRADTQYF
TGTGCCAGCGAAGTAGACGGGGGGCGAGCAGATACGCAGTATTTT
>NA|TRBJ2-1|TRBV2|NA
CASSAGEQFF
TGTGCCAGCAGTGCGGGGGAGCAGTTCTTC
>NA|TRBJ2-7|TRBV18|once
CASSPPRGLYEQYF
TGTGCCAGCTCACCACCCCGAGGGCTTTACGAGCAGTACTTC
>NA|TRBJ2-1|TRBV28|NA
CASSLPPDQAGPGYEQFF
TGTGCCAGCAGTTTACCTCCCGATCAGGCTGGCCCGGGGTATGAGCAGTTCTTC
>TRBD2|TRBJ2-1|TRBV7-9|NA
CASSEAGGPSDEQFF
TGTGCCAGCAGCGAAGCGGGGGGCCCCTCGGATGAGCAGTTCTTC
>TRBD2|TRBJ2-3|TRBV7-2|once
CASSWGRGEGTDTQYF
TGTGCCAGCAGCTGGGGGCGGGGGGAGGGAACAGATACGCAGTATTTT
>TRBD2|TRBJ2-5|TRBV2|NA
CASSGTSGWETQYF
TGTGCCAGCAGTGGAACTAGCGGGTGGGAGACCCAGTACTTC
>TRBD2|TRBJ2-1|TRBV19|NA
CASSIFTSGGNNEQFF
TGTGCCAGTAGTATCTTTACCAGCGGGGGAAACAATGAGCAGTTCTTC
>TRBD1|TRBJ2-7|TRBV5-1|few
CASSSSQGVMAYEQYF
TGCGCCAGCAGCTCTTCACAGGGGGTCATGGCCTACGAGCAGTACTTC
>TRBD1|TRBJ1-3|TRBV7-9|NA
CASSPRARDSEFATIYF
TGTGCCAGCAGCCCGAGAGCCCGGGACAGTGAATTTGCCACCATATATTTT
>NA|TRBJ1-1|TRBV6-5|NA
CASRPQGPRTEAFF
TGTGCCAGCAGGCCCCAGGGCCCGAGGACTGAAGCTTTCTTT
>TRBD2|TRBJ2-1|TRBV5-1|few
CASSLSLAGGPIDNEQFF
TGCGCCAGCAGCTTGAGTCTAGCGGGAGGGCCAATAGACAATGAGCAGTTCTTC
>NA|TRBJ2-3|TRBV10-2|NA
CASSEPRAGSDTQYF
TGCGCCAGCAGTGAGCCTAGGGCGGGGTCAGATACGCAGTATTTT
>TRBD2|TRBJ2-3|TRBV7-2|few
CASSLVASGGASTDTQYF
TGTGCCAGCAGCTTAGTGGCTAGCGGGGGGGCTAGCACAGATACGCAGTATTTT
>NA|TRBJ2-5|TRBV5-8|once
CASRGLVQGTQYF
TGTGCCAGTAGGGGACTCGTGCAAGGGACCCAGTACTTC
>NA|TRBJ1-2|TRBV29-1|few
CSVQLVSYGYTF
TGCAGCGTTCAATTGGTTAGCTATGGCTACACCTTC